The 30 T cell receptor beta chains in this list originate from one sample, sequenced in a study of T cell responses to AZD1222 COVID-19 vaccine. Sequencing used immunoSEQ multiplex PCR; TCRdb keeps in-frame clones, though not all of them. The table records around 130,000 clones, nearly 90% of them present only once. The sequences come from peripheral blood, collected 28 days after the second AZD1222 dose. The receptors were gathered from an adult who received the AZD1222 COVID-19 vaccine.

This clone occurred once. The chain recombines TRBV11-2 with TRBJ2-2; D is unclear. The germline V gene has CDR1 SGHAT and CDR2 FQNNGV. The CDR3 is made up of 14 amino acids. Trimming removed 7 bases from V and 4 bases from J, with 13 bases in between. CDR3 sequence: CASTSQAGTGELFF. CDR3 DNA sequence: TGTGCCAGCACTTCGCAGGCTGGCACCGGGGAGCTGTTTTTT.

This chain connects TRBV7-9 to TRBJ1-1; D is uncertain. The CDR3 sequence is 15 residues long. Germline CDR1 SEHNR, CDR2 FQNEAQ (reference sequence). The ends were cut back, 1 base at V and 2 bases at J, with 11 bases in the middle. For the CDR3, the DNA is TGTGCCAGCAGCTTAGGGACCGCAGGAAACACTGAAGCTTTCTTT. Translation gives CASSLGTAGNTEAFF.

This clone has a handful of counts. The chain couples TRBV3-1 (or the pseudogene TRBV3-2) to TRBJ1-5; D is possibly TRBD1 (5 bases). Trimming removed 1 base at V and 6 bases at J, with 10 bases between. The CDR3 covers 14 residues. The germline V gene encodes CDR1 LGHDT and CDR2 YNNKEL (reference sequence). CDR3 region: CASSQGTGPQPQHF. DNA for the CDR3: TGTGCCAGCAGCCAAGGAACAGGTCCTCAGCCCCAGCATTTT.

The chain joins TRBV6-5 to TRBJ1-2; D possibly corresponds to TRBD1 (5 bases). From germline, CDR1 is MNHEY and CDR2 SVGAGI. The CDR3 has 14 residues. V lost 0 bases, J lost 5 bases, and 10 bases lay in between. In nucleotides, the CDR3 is TGTGCCAGCAGTTACTCGGGGACTGAGTATGGCTACACCTTC. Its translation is CASSYSGTEYGYTF.

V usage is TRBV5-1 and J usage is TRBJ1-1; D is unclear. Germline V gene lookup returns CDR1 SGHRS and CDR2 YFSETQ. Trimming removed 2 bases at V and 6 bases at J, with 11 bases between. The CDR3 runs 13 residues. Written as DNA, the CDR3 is TGCGCCAGCAGCTTCCGGCAGCTCTCTGAAGCTTTCTTT. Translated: CASSFRQLSEAFF.

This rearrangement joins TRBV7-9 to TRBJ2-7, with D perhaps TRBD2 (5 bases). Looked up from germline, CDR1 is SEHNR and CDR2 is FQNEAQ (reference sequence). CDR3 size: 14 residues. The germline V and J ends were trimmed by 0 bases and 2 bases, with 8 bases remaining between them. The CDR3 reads CASSLALATYEQYF. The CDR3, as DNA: TGTGCCAGCAGCTTAGCCCTAGCCACCTACGAGCAGTACTTC.

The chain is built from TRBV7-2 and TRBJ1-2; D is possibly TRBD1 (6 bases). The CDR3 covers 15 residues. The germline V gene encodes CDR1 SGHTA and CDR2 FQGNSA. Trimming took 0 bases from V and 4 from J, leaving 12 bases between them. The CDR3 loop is CASSLAGTFFYGYTF. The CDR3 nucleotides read TGTGCCAGCAGCTTAGCCGGGACATTCTTCTATGGCTACACCTTC. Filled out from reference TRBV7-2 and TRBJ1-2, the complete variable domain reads GAGVSQSPSNKVTEKGKDVELRCDPISGHTALYWYRQSLGQGLEFLIYFQGNSAPDKSGLPSDRFSAERTGGSVSTLTIQRTQQEDSAVYLCASSLAGTFFYGYTFGSGTRLTVV.

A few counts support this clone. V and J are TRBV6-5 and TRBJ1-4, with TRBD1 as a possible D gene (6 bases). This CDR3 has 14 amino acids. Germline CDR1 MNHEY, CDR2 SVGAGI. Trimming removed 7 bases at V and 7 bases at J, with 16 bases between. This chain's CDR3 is CASTGGGPGEKLFF. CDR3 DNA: TGTGCCAGCACGGGGGGGGGCCCGGGTGAAAAACTGTTTTTT.

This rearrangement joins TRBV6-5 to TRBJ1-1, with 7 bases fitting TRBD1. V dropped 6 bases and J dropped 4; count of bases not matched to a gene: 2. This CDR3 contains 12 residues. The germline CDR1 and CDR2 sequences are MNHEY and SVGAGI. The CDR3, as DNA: TGTGCCAGCAGCACAGGGGCCACTGAAGCTTTCTTT. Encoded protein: CASSTGATEAFF.

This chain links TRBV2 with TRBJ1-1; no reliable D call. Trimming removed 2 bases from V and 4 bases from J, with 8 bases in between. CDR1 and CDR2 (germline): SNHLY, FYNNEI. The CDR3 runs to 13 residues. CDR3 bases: TGTGCCAGCAGTGAAAAAGGGATCACTGAAGCTTTCTTT. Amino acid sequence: CASSEKGITEAFF. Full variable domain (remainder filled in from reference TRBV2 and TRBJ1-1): EPEVTQTPSHQVTQMGQEVILRCVPISNHLYFYWYRQILGQKVEFLVSFYNNEISEKSEIFDDQFSVERPDGSNFTLKIRSTKLEDSAMYFCASSEKGITEAFFGQGTRLTVV.

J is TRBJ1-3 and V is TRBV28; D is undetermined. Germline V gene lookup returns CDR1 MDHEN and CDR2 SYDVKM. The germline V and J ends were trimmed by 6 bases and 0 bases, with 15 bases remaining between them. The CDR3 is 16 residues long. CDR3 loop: CASSSYSLLSGNTIYF. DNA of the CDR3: TGTGCCAGCAGCTCGTACAGCTTACTCTCTGGAAACACCATATATTTT.

The CDR3 region is CASSQESRAEKLFF. CDR3 bases: TGTGCCAGCAGCCAAGAATCACGGGCCGAAAAACTGTTTTTT. The genes are TRBV3-1 (or the pseudogene TRBV3-2) and TRBJ1-4; D is unresolved. V lost 0 bases to trimming and J lost 8 bases, with 10 bases between them. The CDR3 extends over 14 amino acids. Looked up from germline, CDR1 is LGHDT and CDR2 is YNNKEL (reference sequence).

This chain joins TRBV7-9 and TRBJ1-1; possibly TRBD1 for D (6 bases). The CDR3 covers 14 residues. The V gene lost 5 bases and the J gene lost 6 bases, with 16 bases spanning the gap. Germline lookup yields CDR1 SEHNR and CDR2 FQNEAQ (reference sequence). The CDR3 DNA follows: TGTGCCAGCAGCCCCGTGGGGGGCCGAGCTGAAGCTTTCTTT. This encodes CASSPVGGRAEAFF.

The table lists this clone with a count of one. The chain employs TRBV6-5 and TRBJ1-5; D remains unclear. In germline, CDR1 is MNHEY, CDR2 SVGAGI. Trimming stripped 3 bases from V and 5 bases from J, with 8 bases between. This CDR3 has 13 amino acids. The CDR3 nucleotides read TGTGCCAGCAGTTATGAGTGGGATCAGCCCCAGCATTTT. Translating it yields CASSYEWDQPQHF.

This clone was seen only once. DNA for the CDR3: TGTGCCAGCAGGTCACCGTGGGGAACCATATATTTT. Encoded protein: CASRSPWGTIYF. The rearrangement uses TRBV6-5 and TRBJ1-3; D gene unclear. V gave up 6 bases and J gave up 10 bases, with 13 bases separating them. The CDR3 has 12 residues. Germline-derived CDR1 and CDR2 are MNHEY and SVGAGI.

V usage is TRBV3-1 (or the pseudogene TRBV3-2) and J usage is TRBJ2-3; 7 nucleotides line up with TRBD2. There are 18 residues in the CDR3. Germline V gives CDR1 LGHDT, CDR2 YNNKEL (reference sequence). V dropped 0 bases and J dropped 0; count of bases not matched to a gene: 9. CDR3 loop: CASSQDVPGGRSTDTQYF. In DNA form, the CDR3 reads TGTGCCAGCAGCCAAGATGTCCCCGGGGGGAGAAGCACAGATACGCAGTATTTT.

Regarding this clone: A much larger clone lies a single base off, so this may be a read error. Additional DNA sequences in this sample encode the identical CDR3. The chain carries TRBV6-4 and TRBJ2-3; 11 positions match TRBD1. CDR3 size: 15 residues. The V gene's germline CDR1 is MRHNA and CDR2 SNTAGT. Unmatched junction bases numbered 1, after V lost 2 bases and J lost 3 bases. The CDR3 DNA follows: TGTGCCAGCAGTGACGGGACAGGGGGAACAGATACGCAGTATTTT. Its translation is CASSDGTGGTDTQYF.

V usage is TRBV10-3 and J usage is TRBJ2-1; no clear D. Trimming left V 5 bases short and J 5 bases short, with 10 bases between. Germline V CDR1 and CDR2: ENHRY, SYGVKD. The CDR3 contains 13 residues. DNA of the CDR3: TGTGCCATCAGTTTAGGGCAGCACAATGAGCAGTTCTTC. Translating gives CAISLGQHNEQFF.

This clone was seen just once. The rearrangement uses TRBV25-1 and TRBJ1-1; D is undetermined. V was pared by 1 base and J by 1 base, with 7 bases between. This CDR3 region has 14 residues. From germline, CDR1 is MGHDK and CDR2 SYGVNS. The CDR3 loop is CASSEFRANTEAFF. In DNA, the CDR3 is TGTGCCAGCAGTGAATTCCGGGCGAACACTGAAGCTTTCTTT.

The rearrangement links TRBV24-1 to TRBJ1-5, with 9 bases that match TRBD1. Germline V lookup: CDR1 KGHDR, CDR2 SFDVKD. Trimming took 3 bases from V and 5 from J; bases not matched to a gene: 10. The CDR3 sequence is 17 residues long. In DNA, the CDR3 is TGTGCCACCAGTGATCTGAACAGGGGGCGCTTCTATCAGCCCCAGCATTTT. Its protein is CATSDLNRGRFYQPQHF.

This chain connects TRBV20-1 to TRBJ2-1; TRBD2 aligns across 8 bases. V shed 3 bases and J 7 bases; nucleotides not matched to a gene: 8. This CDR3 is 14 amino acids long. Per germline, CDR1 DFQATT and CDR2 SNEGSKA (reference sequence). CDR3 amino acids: CSASIPAGANEQFF. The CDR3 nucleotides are TGCAGTGCTAGTATCCCAGCGGGAGCAAATGAGCAGTTCTTC.

The CDR3 sequence is CASSLVRGKPGELFF. CDR3 bases: TGCGCCAGCAGCTTGGTCCGGGGAAAACCCGGGGAGCTGTTTTTT. This chain connects TRBV5-1 to TRBJ2-2; tentatively, D is TRBD2 (5 bases). Trimming shortened V by 0 bases and J by 6 bases, and 12 bases separated the two germline ends. Per germline, CDR1 SGHRS and CDR2 YFSETQ. The CDR3 has 15 amino acids.

Written as DNA, the CDR3 is TGTGCCAGCAGTTTGGCCCAGGTGGATGAGCAGTTCTTC. Amino acid sequence: CASSLAQVDEQFF. The chain employs TRBV12-3 or TRBV12-4 and TRBJ2-1, with D uncertain. Trimming removed 3 bases from V and 8 bases from J, with 11 bases in between. The CDR3 runs to 13 residues.

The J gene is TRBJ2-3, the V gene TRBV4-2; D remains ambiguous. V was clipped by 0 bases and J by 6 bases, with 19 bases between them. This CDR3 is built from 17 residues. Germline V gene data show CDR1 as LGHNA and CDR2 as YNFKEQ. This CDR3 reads CASSQDDGGFMADTQYF. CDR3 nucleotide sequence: TGTGCCAGCAGCCAAGATGACGGCGGCTTCATGGCCGATACGCAGTATTTT.

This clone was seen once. The CDR3 region is CASSQLRLNEQFF. CDR3 DNA: TGTGCCAGCAGCCAATTGCGGCTAAATGAGCAGTTCTTC. This chain joins TRBV14 and TRBJ2-1; D not resolved. Germline lookup yields CDR1 SGHDN and CDR2 FVKESK. V lost 2 bases and J 7 bases, leaving 9 bases between the germline ends. The length of the CDR3 is 13 residues.

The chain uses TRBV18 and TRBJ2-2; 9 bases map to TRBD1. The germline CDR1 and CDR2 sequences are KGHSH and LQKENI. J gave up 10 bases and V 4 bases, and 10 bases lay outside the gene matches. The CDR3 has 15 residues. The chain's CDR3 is CASSLGQGPEEELFF. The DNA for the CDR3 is TGTGCCAGCTCACTGGGACAGGGACCTGAGGAGGAGCTGTTTTTT.

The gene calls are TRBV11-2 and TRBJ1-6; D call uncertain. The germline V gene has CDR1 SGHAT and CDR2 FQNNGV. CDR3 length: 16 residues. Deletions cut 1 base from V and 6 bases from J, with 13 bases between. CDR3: CASSLGRWAANSPLHF. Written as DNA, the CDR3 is TGTGCCAGCAGCTTAGGGCGATGGGCCGCTAATTCACCCCTCCACTTT.

The CDR3 nucleotides are TGTGCCAGCAGAGGCCCGAGGGGGGGGACTGAAGCTTTCTTT. The encoded protein is CASRGPRGGTEAFF. The chain carries TRBV6-6 and TRBJ1-1, with a weak D call TRBD1 (6 bases). The CDR3 has 14 amino acids. V was cut by 6 bases and J by 5 bases, with 16 bases left in between. CDR1 MNHNY and CDR2 SVGAGI come from the germline V gene (reference sequence).

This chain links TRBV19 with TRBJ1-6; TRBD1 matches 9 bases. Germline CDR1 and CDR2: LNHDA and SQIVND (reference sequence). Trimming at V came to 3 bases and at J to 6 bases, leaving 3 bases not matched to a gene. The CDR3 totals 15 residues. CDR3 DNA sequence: TGTGCCAGTAGTATTGGGACAGGGTTTAATTCACCCCTCCACTTT. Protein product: CASSIGTGFNSPLHF.

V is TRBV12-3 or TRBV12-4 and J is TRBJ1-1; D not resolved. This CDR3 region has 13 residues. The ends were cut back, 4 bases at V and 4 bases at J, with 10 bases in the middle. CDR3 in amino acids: CASSYQFTTEAFF. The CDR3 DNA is TGTGCCAGCAGTTATCAGTTCACCACTGAAGCTTTCTTT.